The 16 T cell receptor beta chains reported below all come from one sample, sequenced in a study of cytomegalovirus exposure and HLA in healthy donors. The PCR employed 60 Vbeta primers together with 13 Jbeta primers. Profiled with immunoSEQ multiplex PCR; TCRdb holds only in-frame clones, not every one. The data show about 130,000 clones, about 80% seen once. Sequencing was carried out using PBMCs. These receptors originate from a man between 45 and 60 years old in good health and CMV-seronegative.

This chain links TRBV2 with TRBJ1-2; D perhaps matches TRBD1 (6 bases). Germline-derived CDR1 and CDR2 are SNHLY and FYNNEI. CDR3 length equals 14 residues. Trimming took off 6 bases at V and 0 bases at J, with 11 bases between the two ends. In nucleotides, the CDR3 is TGTGCCAGCAGATGGACAGAAGCTAACTATGGCTACACCTTC. Amino acids: CASRWTEANYGYTF.

The chain links TRBV5-1 to TRBJ2-5; D possibly corresponds to TRBD1 (6 bases). V lost 3 bases and J lost 11, with 17 bases in between. The CDR3 is 13 residues long. Per germline, CDR1 SGHRS and CDR2 YFSETQ. CDR3 sequence: CASSYQQGGEQYF. The CDR3 region has the DNA TGCGCCAGCAGCTACCAACAGGGTGGTGAGCAGTACTTC. Variable domain in full (rest from reference TRBV5-1 and TRBJ2-5): KAGVTQTPRYLIKTRGQQVTLSCSPISGHRSVSWYQQTPGQGLQFLFEYFSETQRNKGNFPGRFSGRQFSNSRSEMNVSTLELGDSALYLCASSYQQGGEQYFGPGTRLLVL.

This chain connects TRBV5-5 to TRBJ2-1; 7 bases are a match to TRBD2. Trimming at V came to 3 bases and at J to 3 bases, leaving 9 bases not matched to a gene. The V gene's germline CDR1 is SGHKS and CDR2 YYEKEE (reference sequence). CDR3 length: 16 residues. The CDR3 region has the DNA TGTGCCAGCAGCTCCGAGCGGGGAACCCTCTACAATGAGCAGTTCTTC. Encoded protein: CASSSERGTLYNEQFF.

Only one count was recorded for this clone. CDR3 residues: CTSSQEGQRLNEKLFF. The CDR3 nucleotides read TGCACCAGCAGCCAAGAGGGGCAAAGGCTAAATGAAAAACTGTTTTTT. V gene TRBV1 combines with J gene TRBJ1-4; the table gives TRBD1 as D, unverified against the DNA. TRBV1 is marked as a pseudogene. This CDR3 region has 16 residues.

The rearrangement uses TRBV2 and TRBJ2-7; D call uncertain. The CDR3 sequence is 13 residues long. V was cut by 4 bases and J by 3 bases, with 10 bases left in between. The germline gives CDR1 SNHLY, CDR2 FYNNEI. CDR3 amino acids: CASSVNRNYEQYF. The CDR3, as DNA: TGTGCCAGCAGTGTGAACAGAAACTACGAGCAGTACTTC.

The chain couples TRBV28 to TRBJ1-4; TRBD1 agrees at 9 bases. This CDR3 spans 12 amino acids. Per germline, CDR1 MDHEN and CDR2 SYDVKM. V lost 9 bases and J lost 11; bases outside the gene matches: 7. The CDR3 protein is CASSDRGWKLFF. The CDR3 bases are TGTGCCAGTTCGGACAGGGGCTGGAAACTGTTTTTT.

V gene TRBV11-2 combines with J gene TRBJ2-1; 10 bases line up with TRBD2. Losses at the gene ends were 5 bases for V and 14 bases for J; bases not matched to a gene: 15. CDR1 SGHAT and CDR2 FQNNGV come from the germline V gene. This CDR3 region has 15 residues. CDR3 in DNA: TGTGCCAGCAGCCCTAGCGGGAGTATTGGAGCTGGCGAGTTCTTC. Amino acid sequence: CASSPSGSIGAGEFF.

The rearrangement joins TRBV10-2 to TRBJ2-3; 11 bases align to TRBD2. Germline V gene sequence: CDR1 WSHSY, CDR2 SAAADI. J lost 5 bases, V lost 4 bases, and 2 bases had no gene match. This CDR3 is 14 amino acids long. CDR3 nucleotide sequence: TGCGCCAGCAGTGGAGGACTAGCGGGAGATACGCAGTATTTT. Its protein is CASSGGLAGDTQYF.

This sequence joins TRBV5-1 and TRBJ2-2; D perhaps matches TRBD2 (6 bases). V dropped 5 bases and J dropped 6 bases, with 17 bases sitting between them. Germline CDR1 SGHRS, CDR2 YFSETQ. The CDR3 has 15 amino acids. CDR3 region: CASRAGTGTPGELFF. The DNA of the CDR3 is TGCGCCAGCAGAGCCGGGACCGGGACTCCCGGGGAGCTGTTTTTT.

V usage is TRBV2 and J usage is TRBJ1-2; the D is unclear. Germline lookup yields CDR1 SNHLY and CDR2 FYNNEI. The CDR3 has 13 amino acids. Trimming took off 6 bases at V and 2 bases at J, with 10 bases between the two ends. CDR3 in DNA: TGTGCCAGCAGCTACGACTTAAACTATGGCTACACCTTC. Translating gives CASSYDLNYGYTF.

The genes are TRBV5-4 and TRBJ1-1; no reliable D call. V lost 2 bases, J lost 3 bases, and 8 bases lay in between. Germline V gene lookup returns CDR1 SGHNT and CDR2 YYREEE (reference sequence). The CDR3 runs to 13 residues. CDR3 nucleotide sequence: TGTGCCAGCAGCTTCGGGGAGGACACTGAAGCTTTCTTT. The encoded protein is CASSFGEDTEAFF. The whole variable domain, remainder taken from reference TRBV5-4 and TRBJ1-1, is ETGVTQSPTHLIKTRGQQVTLRCSSQSGHNTVSWYQQALGQGPQFIFQYYREEENGRGNFPPRFSGLQFPNYSSELNVNALELDDSALYLCASSFGEDTEAFFGQGTRLTVV.

The V call is TRBV5-1, the J call TRBJ2-1, with 10 bases that match TRBD2. The junction had 7 bases not matched to a gene; V was cut back by 4 bases and J by 6 bases. CDR3 length: 15 residues. CDR1 and CDR2 (germline): SGHRS, YFSETQ. The CDR3 region has the DNA TGCGCCAGCAGCACCACTAGCGGGATAGGCAATGAGCAGTTCTTC. Residues: CASSTTSGIGNEQFF.

The chain has TRBV9 and TRBJ2-2; D is unresolved. The CDR3 is 16 amino acids. Trimming stripped 0 bases from V and 1 base from J, with 10 bases between. The germline CDR1 and CDR2 sequences are SGDLS and YYNGEE. CDR3 bases: TGTGCCAGCAGCGTAGACAGATCCGGGAACACCGGGGAGCTGTTTTTT. As protein: CASSVDRSGNTGELFF.

This chain joins TRBV28 and TRBJ1-1; 7 nucleotides line up with TRBD1. CDR3 length: 12 amino acids. Germline V gene lookup returns CDR1 MDHEN and CDR2 SYDVKM. V was pared by 5 bases and J by 11 bases, with 8 bases of the junction left unmatched. The CDR3 coding sequence is TGTGCCAGCAGTCCCACAGACAGGGACGCTTTCTTT. Its translation: CASSPTDRDAFF.

V is TRBV15 and J is TRBJ2-5, with 11 bases lining up with TRBD2. Germline assignment: CDR1 LNHNV and CDR2 YYDKDF (reference sequence). V shed 0 bases, J shed 5 bases, and the junction held 5 bases outside the gene matches. The CDR3 length is 16 residues. The CDR3 DNA sequence: TGTGCCACCAGCAGAGATCGTAGCGGGAGGGGGGAGACCCAGTACTTC. This encodes CATSRDRSGRGETQYF.

In regard to this clone: A junction end diverges from the germline sequence, so it may reflect a read error. The chain joins TRBV10-3 to TRBJ2-7, with D possibly being TRBD2 (6 bases). CDR3 size: 12 residues. Per germline, CDR1 ENHRY and CDR2 SYGVKD. The CDR3 spells CAISEGSGSLHF. The CDR3 DNA reads as TGTGCCATCAGTGAGGGATCCGGGAGTTTGCACTTC.